The T cell receptor (beta chain) described here comes from a study of T cells in Graves' hyperthyroidism and ophthalmopathy. Study-wide results and caveats: In the blood, most expanded thyroid clonotypes above 0.001 appeared as well.

Looked up from germline, CDR1 is KGHSH and CDR2 is LQKENI. This CDR3 has 18 residues. J was trimmed by 1 base and V by 0 bases; bases with no gene match: 8. This clonotype was seen just once. Its target is not known. Template material for amplifying TCR beta CDR3 regions consisted of RNA transcripts. Initially, a first-round RT-PCR of the TCR CDR3 employed the HTBI primer set. TCRdb passed the multiplex PCR reads through MiXCR, listing each CDR3 protein once. There are about 500,000 distinct CDR3 sequences in the sample; 15% to 20% occur only once, and 15% to 20% lies in the top ten. The diagnoses drew upon clinical symptoms, serum thyroxine and TRAb, thyroid ultrasound and orbital computed tomography. Fresh peripheral blood, roughly 9.3 ml, was the source of the PBMCs.

This receptor was taken from a woman younger than 35 with Graves' ophthalmopathy. The specimen sequenced was blood. V and J are TRBV18 and TRBJ2-2; 7 nucleotides agree with TRBD2. The CDR3 spells CASSPPFGSSGNTGELFF. The CDR3 DNA reads TGTGCCAGCTCACCACCGTTCGGTTCTAGCGGGAACACCGGGGAGCTGTTTTTT. The whole variable domain, filled in from reference TRBV18 and TRBJ2-2, reads NAGVMQNPRHLVRRRGQEARLRCSPMKGHSHVYWYRQLPEEGLKFMVYLQKENIIDESGMPKERFSAEFPKEGPSILRIQQVVRGDSAAYFCASSPPFGSSGNTGELFFGEGSRLTVL.